This TCR beta chain was retrieved from a study of early T cells in non-severe SARS-CoV-2 infection. Study as a whole: Sequencing targeted bulk RNA from unsorted whole blood, leaving chains unpaired. Study-level points and caveats: Lookups in VDJdb leaned toward anti-spike CD8 responses and missed private and CD4 specificities.

This clonotype was seen repeatedly, ten times or more. Its target is not known. The CDR3 extends over 14 amino acids. Per germline, CDR1 DFQATT and CDR2 SNEGSKA (reference sequence). V shed 3 bases and J 2 bases; nucleotides not matched to a gene: 7. Each single cDNA molecule received a unique molecular identifier. TCRdb itself ran the 5' RACE reads through MiXCR, one entry per CDR3 protein. Of just over 80,000 distinct CDR3 sequences in the sample, roughly 13% were seen once. The chain combines TRBV20-1 with TRBJ2-7; the match to TRBD1 covers 7 bases. The sequence came from an adult who was a healthcare worker with PCR-confirmed SARS-CoV-2 infection or an uninfected control (not recorded which). The sample comprised whole blood. The CDR3 DNA is TGCAGTGCTAGGAACCCTGGGACAGCCTACGAGCAGTACTTC. Its translation: CSARNPGTAYEQYF.